This TCR beta chain was captured by sequencing in a study of metastatic and nonmetastatic thyroid tumors. TCRdb ran MiXCR on the PCR reads. The data contain tens of thousands of clones, about 12% of them singletons. No patient received treatment before thyroid surgery. This clone was counted at least ten times. The CDR3 sequence is 15 residues long. Trimming took 3 bases from V and 1 from J, leaving 10 bases between them. Looked up from germline, CDR1 is SGHDN and CDR2 is FVKESK. The receptor's source is a female donor with papillary thyroid cancer or a benign thyroid nodule (not recorded which). Some clones in this sample may be carry-over from other donors' samples. Sequenced input: tumor tissue. The chain joins TRBV14 to TRBJ1-3; D uncertain. For the CDR3, the DNA is TGTGCCAGCAGCCATGGGTTCGGATCTGGAAACACCATATATTTT. The encoded protein is CASSHGFGSGNTIYF.